These 30 T cell receptor beta chains share one sample of origin, sequenced in a study of blood T cells in healthy people across ages (dated by TCRdb to between 2014 and 2017). Library prep was done by 5' RACE. Sequencing was carried out with an Illumina HiSeq 2500. A second PCR of 7 to 11 cycles was performed with a sample-barcoded 5' primer and a J-beta primer mix. TCRdb cleaned the public reads at Q25 with fastp, built clones with MiXCR and kept in-frame beta chains. Identical CDR3 proteins give one entry, which carries the most common genes and DNA. In this sample the table shows over a million distinct CDR3 sequences, roughly 40% of which occur a single time. The ten largest make up 7.9% of the sample. The source material was blood. Source of these receptors: a woman aged 18-35 years in good health.

The chain has TRBV14 and TRBJ1-2, with D possibly TRBD1 on 5 matching bases. V lost 4 bases and J lost 5, with 20 bases in between. The CDR3 totals 16 residues. Germline V gene lookup returns CDR1 SGHDN and CDR2 FVKESK. The CDR3 sequence: CASSLEPGPGPYGYTF. The CDR3 region has the DNA TGTGCCAGCAGCCTCGAGCCGGGACCAGGCCCTTATGGCTACACCTTC. Full variable domain (outside the CDR3, taken from reference TRBV14 and TRBJ1-2): EAGVTQFPSHSVIEKGQTVTLRCDPISGHDNLYWYRRVMGKEIKFLLHFVKESKQDESGMPNNRFLAERTGGTYSTLKVQPAELEDSGVYFCASSLEPGPGPYGYTFGSGTRLTVV.

The V call is TRBV7-9, the J call TRBJ1-1; no clear D gene. Germline values: CDR1 SEHNR, CDR2 FQNEAQ (reference sequence). The CDR3 is 12 amino acids. Trimming pared 5 bases from V and 3 bases from J, leaving 7 bases between. Here the CDR3 reads CASSEDYTEAFF. CDR3 DNA: TGTGCCAGCAGCGAGGACTACACTGAAGCTTTCTTT.

V gene TRBV18 combines with J gene TRBJ2-5, with D uncertain. The V and J ends lost 2 bases and 2 bases respectively, with 6 bases between them. Germline assignment: CDR1 KGHSH and CDR2 LQKENI. The CDR3 runs to 13 residues. The CDR3 reads CASSPNLQETQYF. Written as DNA, the CDR3 is TGTGCCAGCTCACCAAACCTACAAGAGACCCAGTACTTC.

V is TRBV3-1 and J is TRBJ2-1; 8 positions agree with TRBD1. V shed 11 bases and J 5 bases; nucleotides not matched to a gene: 8. The germline V gene has CDR1 LGHDT and CDR2 YNNKEL (reference sequence). The CDR3 extends over 13 amino acids. DNA for the CDR3: TGTGCCCTCCGAAGGACAGGGAACAATGAGCAGTTCTTC. Protein sequence: CALRRTGNNEQFF.

This clonotype has only a few counts. J is TRBJ1-5 and V is TRBV10-3; D uncertain. The germline CDR1 and CDR2 sequences are ENHRY and SYGVKD. The CDR3 consists of 15 residues. V shed 2 bases and J shed 6 bases, with 14 bases lying between them. The CDR3, as DNA: TGTGCCATCAGTGAGCGGGGAGGGAACGGTCAGCCCCAGCATTTT. The encoded protein is CAISERGGNGQPQHF.

In regard to this clonotype: A junction end diverges from the germline sequence, so it may reflect a read error. V gene TRBV29-1 combines with J gene TRBJ2-3, with TRBD1 matching 7 bases. This CDR3 spans 15 amino acids. CDR1 and CDR2 from the germline V gene are SQVTM and ANQGSEA. CDR3 sequence (DNA): TGCAGCGCCCTCGGGGTCGGACTCGGGACAGATGCGCAGTATTTT. Translation: CSALGVGLGTDAQYF.

V usage is TRBV7-9 and J usage is TRBJ2-7; 7 bases are shared with TRBD1. The CDR3 runs to 14 residues. V gave up 2 bases and J gave up 3 bases; unmatched junction bases: 4. Germline assignment: CDR1 SEHNR and CDR2 FQNEAQ (reference sequence). CDR3 sequence reads: CASSLKGTVYEQYF. The CDR3, as DNA: TGTGCCAGCAGCTTAAAGGGGACAGTCTACGAGCAGTACTTC.

The rearrangement links TRBV28 to TRBJ1-2, with D possibly being TRBD1 (5 bases). Germline CDR1 is MDHEN and CDR2 is SYDVKM. The CDR3 extends over 13 amino acids. V was shortened by 6 bases and J by 4 bases, with 12 bases between the two germline ends. CDR3 DNA sequence: TGTGCCAGCAGCATAGACAGCCGCTATGGCTACACCTTC. It specifies CASSIDSRYGYTF.

The chain has TRBV10-3 and TRBJ2-7; 9 nucleotides match TRBD1. Losses at the gene ends were 2 bases for V and 5 bases for J; bases not matched to a gene: 7. This CDR3 is built from 15 residues. Looked up from germline, CDR1 is ENHRY and CDR2 is SYGVKD. The CDR3, as DNA: TGTGCCATCAGTGAGACAAGGGACAGGGAGGACGAGCAGTACTTC. It translates to CAISETRDREDEQYF.

The table lists this clonotype with a few counts. V is TRBV20-1 and J is TRBJ1-5; the D gene is possibly TRBD1 (5 bases). Germline CDR1 DFQATT, CDR2 SNEGSKA (reference sequence). The ends were cut back, 0 bases at V and 5 bases at J, with 14 bases in the middle. There are 15 residues in the CDR3. The CDR3 reads CSAREGVDVDQPQHF. CDR3 nucleotide sequence: TGCAGTGCTAGAGAGGGGGTCGACGTCGATCAGCCCCAGCATTTT.

This clonotype appeared a few times. This chain uses TRBV28 with TRBJ2-3; D perhaps matches TRBD1 (6 bases). Trimming removed 6 bases from V and 0 bases from J, with 16 bases in between. CDR1 and CDR2 from the germline V gene are MDHEN and SYDVKM. The CDR3 has 16 amino acids. The DNA for the CDR3 is TGTGCCAGCAGCCGATCCGGGACACCAAGCACAGATACGCAGTATTTT. Translated: CASSRSGTPSTDTQYF.

The chain is built from TRBV10-3 and TRBJ1-2; the D is unclear. The CDR3 length is 13 residues. The germline V gene encodes CDR1 ENHRY and CDR2 SYGVKD. Trimming took 8 bases from V and 6 from J, leaving 16 bases between them. CDR3 sequence reads: CAIAPGENHGYTF. The DNA for the CDR3 is TGTGCCATCGCCCCGGGAGAAAACCATGGCTACACCTTC.

The chain recombines TRBV24-1 with TRBJ1-2, with D maybe TRBD1 (6 bases). This CDR3 has 14 amino acids. V shed 0 bases and J shed 7 bases, with 11 bases lying between them. The V gene's germline CDR1 is KGHDR and CDR2 SFDVKD. In DNA form, the CDR3 reads TGTGCCACCAGTGATTTGAACAGGGTGGTTGGCTACACCTTC. Translation gives CATSDLNRVVGYTF.

The rearrangement joins TRBV7-2 to TRBJ2-7; no clear D. Germline V gives CDR1 SGHTA, CDR2 FQGNSA. The CDR3 sequence is 15 residues long. V lost 2 bases and J 7 bases, leaving 18 bases between the germline ends. CDR3 residues: CASSLNPESYNEQYF. The CDR3 nucleotides read TGTGCCAGCAGCTTAAACCCAGAATCCTACAATGAGCAGTACTTC.

V gene TRBV20-1 combines with J gene TRBJ2-1, with TRBD2 matching over 7 bases. J gave up 5 bases and V 0 bases, and 7 bases lay outside the gene matches. CDR1 DFQATT and CDR2 SNEGSKA come from the germline V gene (reference sequence). CDR3 length: 15 amino acids. DNA for the CDR3: TGCAGTGCTAGAGATCTACTAGCGTCTAACAATGAGCAGTTCTTC. This encodes CSARDLLASNNEQFF.

This clonotype was seen a handful of times. The chain is built from TRBV20-1 and TRBJ2-1, with D unclear. The germline V and J ends were trimmed by 4 bases and 7 bases, with 17 bases remaining between them. Germline CDR1 DFQATT, CDR2 SNEGSKA (reference sequence). The CDR3 consists of 14 residues. The CDR3 reads CSANTVSLSNEQFF. In DNA form, the CDR3 reads TGCAGTGCTAATACGGTGTCTTTGAGTAATGAGCAGTTCTTC.

The V call is TRBV4-1, the J call TRBJ2-7; D may be TRBD2 (5 bases). Trimming removed 1 base from V and 4 bases from J, with 14 bases in between. The V gene's germline CDR1 is MGHRA and CDR2 YSYEKL. The CDR3 totals 15 residues. CDR3 sequence: CASSQGPGIWYEQYF. The CDR3 DNA sequence: TGCGCCAGCAGCCAAGGGCCGGGGATTTGGTACGAGCAGTACTTC.

V usage is TRBV20-1 and J usage is TRBJ1-5, with D possibly being TRBD1 (5 bases). Trimming took off 1 base at V and 0 bases at J, with 10 bases between the two ends. CDR3 size: 15 residues. Per the germline V gene, CDR1 is DFQATT and CDR2 is SNEGSKA (reference sequence). The CDR3 DNA is TGCAGTGCTAGAGTCTCCGGGGCTAGCAATCAGCCCCAGCATTTT. This sequence encodes CSARVSGASNQPQHF.

This clonotype was detected a few times. The J gene is TRBJ1-2, the V gene TRBV9; D call uncertain. V lost 4 bases and J lost 0, with 13 bases in between. Germline V gene lookup returns CDR1 SGDLS and CDR2 YYNGEE. The CDR3 extends over 15 amino acids. The CDR3 region has the DNA TGTGCCAGCAGCCCTTCGTGGGGAACTAACTATGGCTACACCTTC. Residues: CASSPSWGTNYGYTF.

The gene calls are TRBV3-1 and TRBJ1-1; 7 bases align to TRBD1. Trimming removed 0 bases from V and 2 bases from J; junction bases left unmatched: 9. The CDR3 consists of 17 residues. Germline CDR1 is LGHDT and CDR2 is YNNKEL (reference sequence). The CDR3 bases are TGTGCCAGCAGCCAAGAGTGGGCAGGGGGACGAAACACTGAAGCTTTCTTT. Protein sequence: CASSQEWAGGRNTEAFF.

This clonotype has a handful of counts. V is TRBV6-5 and J is TRBJ2-1; 11 bases are shared with TRBD1. With V trimmed by 0 bases and J by 10 bases, 14 bases remained unmatched. This CDR3 has 18 residues. Germline CDR1 reads MNHEY; CDR2 reads SVGAGI. The CDR3 loop is CASSYSALTGTGGAEQFF. DNA of the CDR3: TGTGCCAGCAGTTACTCGGCCCTGACCGGGACAGGGGGTGCGGAGCAGTTCTTC.

J is TRBJ1-4 and V is TRBV11-2; possible D gene TRBD1, 5 bases. The germline gives CDR1 SGHAT, CDR2 FQNNGV. The CDR3 has 17 amino acids. V gave up 6 bases and J gave up 3 bases, with 20 bases separating them. The CDR3 nucleotides read TGTGCCAGCAGTAGTTCCAGGGCCGAGGGTGCTAATGAAAAACTGTTTTTT. Its translation is CASSSSRAEGANEKLFF.

This chain uses TRBV15 with TRBJ1-4; D not resolved. Looked up from germline, CDR1 is LNHNV and CDR2 is YYDKDF (reference sequence). The V and J ends lost 1 base and 8 bases respectively, with 14 bases between them. CDR3 length equals 15 residues. In DNA, the CDR3 is TGTGCCACCAGCAGAGTTCCCCGGGTAGGGGAAAAACTGTTTTTT. This codes for CATSRVPRVGEKLFF.

This clonotype occurred a few times. The rearrangement links TRBV3-1 to TRBJ1-1; D not resolved. Trimming removed 4 bases at V and 1 base at J, with 10 bases between. Germline V lookup: CDR1 LGHDT, CDR2 YNNKEL (reference sequence). The CDR3 extends over 14 amino acids. CDR3 sequence (DNA): TGTGCCAGCAGCCTCCGGGCTCCGAACACTGAAGCTTTCTTT. Translated, it gives CASSLRAPNTEAFF.

This clonotype appeared a few times. This chain uses TRBV27 with TRBJ2-5; D unresolved. Trimming removed 4 bases at V and 4 bases at J, with 13 bases between. The germline CDR1 and CDR2 sequences are MNHEY and SMNVEV (reference sequence). The CDR3 covers 14 residues. The CDR3 DNA sequence: TGTGCCAGCAGTTCCGCGAGGAACCCAGAGACCCAGTACTTC. Translation: CASSSARNPETQYF.

This sequence joins TRBV5-6 and TRBJ1-6; D not resolved. Between the trimmed V and J ends, which lost 4 bases and 0 bases, there was a span of 11 bases. The germline gives CDR1 SGHDT, CDR2 YYEEEE. This CDR3 spans 16 amino acids. The CDR3 reads CASSPLSRSYNSPLHF. The CDR3 DNA reads as TGTGCCAGCAGCCCACTCAGCCGCTCCTATAATTCACCCCTCCACTTT.

The chain combines TRBV5-1 with TRBJ2-5, with D possibly called TRBD1 or TRBD2 (6 bases each). The CDR3 is 14 amino acids. The germline V gene has CDR1 SGHRS and CDR2 YFSETQ. The V gene lost 2 bases and the J gene lost 4 bases, with 12 bases spanning the gap. The DNA of the CDR3 is TGCGCCAGCAGCTTCGCACAGGGAGGAGAGACCCAGTACTTC. Its protein is CASSFAQGGETQYF.

J is TRBJ2-7 and V is TRBV15; 8 bases align to TRBD1. Germline V lookup: CDR1 LNHNV, CDR2 YYDKDF (reference sequence). Trimming removed 0 bases from V and 1 base from J; junction bases left unmatched: 5. CDR3 length: 16 amino acids. The CDR3 spells CATSRDRTGNSYEQYF. The CDR3, as DNA: TGTGCCACCAGCAGAGATCGGACAGGGAATTCCTACGAGCAGTACTTC.

V is TRBV10-1 and J is TRBJ2-3, with 7 bases aligning to TRBD1. CDR3 length equals 15 residues. Losses at the gene ends were 5 bases for V and 4 bases for J; bases not matched to a gene: 9. Germline CDR1 WNHNN, CDR2 SYGVQD (reference sequence). This CDR3 is CASSRRGRGPDTQYF. The CDR3, as DNA: TGCGCCAGCAGTAGAAGGGGGCGCGGACCAGATACGCAGTATTTT.

In its sample, this clonotype was seen a few times. The chain joins TRBV7-9 to TRBJ1-1; 7 bases agree with TRBD1. The CDR3 runs to 15 residues. The junction had 7 bases not matched to a gene; V was cut back by 5 bases and J by 1 base. Germline V CDR1 and CDR2: SEHNR, FQNEAQ (reference sequence). CDR3 nucleotides: TGTGCCAGCAGCCCTATGACAGGGAAGAACACTGAAGCTTTCTTT. Encoded protein: CASSPMTGKNTEAFF.